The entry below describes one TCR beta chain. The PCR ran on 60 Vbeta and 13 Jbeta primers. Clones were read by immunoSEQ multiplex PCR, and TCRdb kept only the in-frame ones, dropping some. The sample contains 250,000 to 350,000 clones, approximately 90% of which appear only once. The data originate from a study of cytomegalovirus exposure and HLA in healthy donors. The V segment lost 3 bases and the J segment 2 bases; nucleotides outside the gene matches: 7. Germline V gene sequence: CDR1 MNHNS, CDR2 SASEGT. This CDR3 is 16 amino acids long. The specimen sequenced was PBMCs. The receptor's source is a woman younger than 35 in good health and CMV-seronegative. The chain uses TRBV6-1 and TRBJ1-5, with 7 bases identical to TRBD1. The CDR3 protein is CASSDKTTGRNQPQHF. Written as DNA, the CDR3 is TGTGCCAGCAGTGATAAAACGACAGGGCGCAATCAGCCCCAGCATTTT.